The 7 T cell receptor beta chains below come from one sample, sequenced in a study of blood T cells in healthy people across ages. Through a sample-barcoded 5' primer and a J-beta primer mix, a second PCR was run for roughly 6 to 12 cycles. TCRdb independently ran MiXCR on the 5' RACE reads; one entry per CDR3 protein. There are about 800,000 distinct CDR3 sequences in the sample; about 25% occur only once, and under 4.5% lies in the top ten. This sample was also put to use in a study of T cells of mothers and their children.

Specimen: blood. Receptor source: a boy younger than 18 in good health.

The chain carries TRBV29-1 and TRBJ2-3; 9 bases are shared with TRBD2. Germline V gives CDR1 SQVTM, CDR2 ANQGSEA. V was clipped by 4 bases and J by 2 bases; unmatched bases: 7. This CDR3 is 15 amino acids long. The CDR3 loop reads CSVVPSGTYTDTQYF. The CDR3 nucleotides are TGCAGCGTTGTCCCTAGCGGGACTTACACAGATACGCAGTATTTT.

The chain couples TRBV14 to TRBJ2-5; 10 nucleotides agree with TRBD2. Germline CDR1 reads SGHDN; CDR2 reads FVKESK. This CDR3 is 14 amino acids long. V shed 9 bases and J 4 bases; nucleotides not matched to a gene: 8. CDR3: CASSPAGGRETQYF. The CDR3 bases are TGTGCCAGTAGTCCAGCGGGGGGGCGAGAGACCCAGTACTTC. The whole variable domain, remainder taken from reference TRBV14 and TRBJ2-5, is EAGVTQFPSHSVIEKGQTVTLRCDPISGHDNLYWYRRVMGKEIKFLLHFVKESKQDESGMPNNRFLAERTGGTYSTLKVQPAELEDSGVYFCASSPAGGRETQYFGPGTRLLVL.

The V and J genes are TRBV7-6 and TRBJ2-7, with D tentatively TRBD2 (6 bases). The CDR3 length is 13 residues. V lost 1 base and J lost 9, with 13 bases in between. Germline V gives CDR1 SGHVS, CDR2 FNYEAQ. For the CDR3, the DNA is TGTGCCAGCAGCTTAGGCCGGGAGTTCGGGCAGTACTTC. It encodes CASSLGREFGQYF.

The chain recombines TRBV2 with TRBJ2-1, with D perhaps TRBD2 (5 bases). Germline V gene sequence: CDR1 SNHLY, CDR2 FYNNEI. This CDR3 contains 12 residues. V shed 2 bases and J shed 10 bases, with 9 bases lying between them. The CDR3 DNA is TGTGCCAGCAGTGAAAAGGAGGAAGAGCAGTTCTTC. It is translated as CASSEKEEEQFF.

In regard to this clonotype: The final CDR3 position lacks the conserved phenylalanine or tryptophan, pointing to a likely read error. This rearrangement joins TRBV20-1 to TRBJ1-2, with 7 bases lining up with TRBD1. The CDR3 sequence is 13 residues long. V lost 4 bases and J lost 4; bases outside the gene matches: 6. Per the germline V gene, CDR1 is DFQATT and CDR2 is SNEGSKA (reference sequence). Written as DNA, the CDR3 is TGCAGTGCTAAGGAGGACAGGTCCTATGGCTACACCCTC. It translates to CSAKEDRSYGYTL.

The chain carries TRBV3-1 and TRBJ2-3, with TRBD1 identical over 7 bases. This CDR3 is built from 14 residues. Germline trimming cut 8 bases from V and 1 base from J; bases unmatched to any gene: 6. Per germline, CDR1 LGHDT and CDR2 YNNKEL (reference sequence). The CDR3 coding sequence is TGTGCCAGCTCGGGGCAGGGGGGCACAGATACGCAGTATTTT. It specifies CASSGQGGTDTQYF.

J is TRBJ2-7 and V is TRBV10-3, with TRBD1 matching over 10 bases. From germline, CDR1 is ENHRY and CDR2 SYGVKD. The J segment lost 2 bases and the V segment lost 6 bases, leaving 1 base of the junction unmatched. The CDR3 spans 13 residues. CDR3 loop: CAISGQGAYEQYF. The CDR3 nucleotides read TGTGCCATCAGCGGACAGGGGGCCTACGAGCAGTACTTC.